A selection of T cell receptor beta chains follows, all from one sample in a study of T cells in Graves' hyperthyroidism and ophthalmopathy. MiXCR was run by TCRdb on the multiplex PCR reads, yielding one entry per CDR3 protein. This table has about 420,000 distinct CDR3 sequences, around 15% appearing once. What was sequenced was blood. These receptors were obtained from a woman under 30 with Graves' hyperthyroidism. Both conserved end residues are part of each CDR3. Each record gives: J gene, CDR3 length, clone size, V gene, D gene, CDR3 DNA, CDR3 protein. D genes are given only for firm matches. Expanded clones are given a class, and other clones once, few, many or no size at all.

j_gene: TRBJ2-6
len: 14
abundance: NA
v_gene: TRBV29-1
d_gene: NA
CDR3nt: TGCAGCGTTGATGGGGGCGGTGGGGCCAACGTCCTGACTTTC
CDR3aa: CSVDGGGGANVLTF

j_gene: TRBJ2-7
len: 12
abundance: many
v_gene: TRBV7-9
d_gene: NA
CDR3nt: TGTGCCAGCAGCATGGGATTCTACGAGCAGTACTTC
CDR3aa: CASSMGFYEQYF

j_gene: TRBJ1-1
len: 15
abundance: few
v_gene: TRBV28
d_gene: NA
CDR3nt: TGTGCCAGCAGTGTTGGGTTGGGGCGGAACACTGAAGCTTTCTTT
CDR3aa: CASSVGLGRNTEAFF

j_gene: TRBJ2-3
len: 14
abundance: few
v_gene: TRBV25-1
d_gene: NA
CDR3nt: TGTGCCAGCAGTGATATGGGGGGCACAGATACGCAGTATTTT
CDR3aa: CASSDMGGTDTQYF

j_gene: TRBJ2-7
len: 17
abundance: many
v_gene: TRBV27
d_gene: NA
CDR3nt: TGTGCCAGCAGTTTAAGTTTCGGAAGGGCCCTGTTCTTAGGGCAGTACTTC
CDR3aa: CASSLSFGRALFLGQYF

j_gene: TRBJ2-7
len: 14
abundance: many
v_gene: TRBV27
d_gene: NA
CDR3nt: TGTGCCAGCAGTTTACAGGCTAAGGGTGGCGAGCAGTACTTC
CDR3aa: CASSLQAKGGEQYF

j_gene: TRBJ1-2
len: 13
abundance: NA
v_gene: TRBV20-1
d_gene: NA
CDR3nt: TGCAGTGCCTCGACAGGACTAAACTATGGCTACACCTTC
CDR3aa: CSASTGLNYGYTF

j_gene: TRBJ2-7
len: 13
abundance: many
v_gene: TRBV6-1
d_gene: NA
CDR3nt: TGTGCCACCGATATCGACGCTACCTACGAGCAGTACTTC
CDR3aa: CATDIDATYEQYF

j_gene: TRBJ2-7
len: 14
abundance: many
v_gene: TRBV28
d_gene: TRBD1
CDR3nt: TGTGCCAGCAGTAACCGGGACAGGATATACGAGCAGTACTTC
CDR3aa: CASSNRDRIYEQYF

j_gene: TRBJ1-1
len: 11
abundance: many
v_gene: TRBV5-1
d_gene: NA
CDR3nt: TGCGCCAGCTCGACGGGGGGGGAAGCTTTCTTT
CDR3aa: CASSTGGEAFF

j_gene: TRBJ1-2
len: 14
abundance: NA
v_gene: TRBV19
d_gene: NA
CDR3nt: TGTGCCAGTAGTATTGAACGGCTAAACTATGGCTACACCTTC
CDR3aa: CASSIERLNYGYTF

j_gene: TRBJ2-7
len: 16
abundance: many
v_gene: TRBV7-9
d_gene: TRBD2
CDR3nt: TGTGCCAGCAGCCCAGGACTAGCGGGAGAGGCCTACGAGCAGTACTTC
CDR3aa: CASSPGLAGEAYEQYF

j_gene: TRBJ2-3
len: 17
abundance: many
v_gene: TRBV5-4
d_gene: NA
CDR3nt: TGTGCCAGCAGTCCGATACATAGCGGCCCTAGCACAGATACGCAGTATTTT
CDR3aa: CASSPIHSGPSTDTQYF

j_gene: TRBJ2-7
len: 21
abundance: many
v_gene: TRBV20-1
d_gene: TRBD1
CDR3nt: TGCAGTGCTAGGGGGACAGGGGGCGTTGGTACTAGCGGGACTTACCTCTACGAGCAGTACTTC
CDR3aa: CSARGTGGVGTSGTYLYEQYF

j_gene: TRBJ1-4
len: 13
abundance: many
v_gene: TRBV12-3/TRBV12-4
d_gene: NA
CDR3nt: TGTGCCAGCAGTTTGGACAGTAATGAAAAACTGTTTTTT
CDR3aa: CASSLDSNEKLFF

j_gene: TRBJ1-2
len: 14
abundance: many
v_gene: TRBV10-3
d_gene: NA
CDR3nt: TGTGCCATCACCGCGAATCCCATTAACTATGGCTACACCTTC
CDR3aa: CAITANPINYGYTF

j_gene: TRBJ1-1
len: 15
abundance: many
v_gene: TRBV12-3/TRBV12-4
d_gene: TRBD1
CDR3nt: TGTGCCAGCAGTGGACCGGACAGGGGGCTGACTGAAGCTTTCTTT
CDR3aa: CASSGPDRGLTEAFF

j_gene: TRBJ2-3
len: 16
abundance: many
v_gene: TRBV28
d_gene: NA
CDR3nt: TGTGCCAGCAGCTCCTTGTTCACGGGAGAGGGAGATACGCAGTATTTT
CDR3aa: CASSSLFTGEGDTQYF